This T cell receptor beta chain was observed in a study of shared clonotypes between healthy human individuals. Sequencing used immunoSEQ multiplex PCR; TCRdb keeps in-frame clones, though not all of them. The data hold approximately 2,300,000 clones, with under 95% observed a single time. From germline, CDR1 is MGHRA and CDR2 YSYEKL. The CDR3 runs 14 residues. V lost 4 bases to trimming and J lost 9 bases; unmatched junction nucleotides: 7. CD45RA+ naive and CD45RA-negative memory subsets were separated from CD4+ cells. This sequence was found in a man between 18 and 29 years old in good health. Some clones in this sample may be carry-over from other donors' samples. The sample taken for sequencing was naive CD4+ T cells from PBMCs. Documented subset: CD45RA+ positively selected. The chain carries TRBV4-1 and TRBJ2-2; 8 positions match TRBD1. The CDR3, as DNA: TGCGCCAGCAGCCTACAGGACAGGGACCGGGAGCTGTTTTTT. Translation gives CASSLQDRDRELFF.